These 28 T cell receptor beta chains share one sample of origin, sequenced in a study of blood T cell repertoires in COVID-19. Produced via immunoSEQ multiplex PCR; TCRdb's table is partial and in-frame only. The table has 75,000 to 100,000 clones, about 85% seen once; the top ten hold approximately 4.5%. Sequencing was performed on peripheral blood. Receptor source: a man between 65 and 79 years old with acute or convalescent COVID-19.

The J gene is TRBJ2-2, the V gene TRBV14; a possible D gene is TRBD2 (6 bases). This CDR3 has 16 amino acids. Germline V CDR1 and CDR2: SGHDN, FVKESK. Trimming removed 2 bases at V and 1 base at J, with 11 bases between. The CDR3 bases are TGTGCCAGCAGCCAACTACTAGCTCAGAACACCGGGGAGCTGTTTTTT. Encoded protein: CASSQLLAQNTGELFF.

Worth noting for this clone: At one boundary the junction diverges from the germline segment, which might be a read error. The chain joins TRBV10-3 to TRBJ2-2; D may be TRBD2 (6 bases). Germline CDR1 is ENHRY and CDR2 is SYGVKD. The CDR3 loop spans 15 amino acids. The chain's CDR3 is CAISEPGLNNGELFF. The CDR3 nucleotides are TGTGCCATCAGTGAGCCGGGACTTAACAACGGGGAGCTGTTTTTT.

V is TRBV18 and J is TRBJ2-7, with no clear D. The CDR3 sequence is 14 residues long. Trimming stripped 1 base from V and 6 bases from J, with 13 bases between. Germline assignment: CDR1 KGHSH and CDR2 LQKENI. This chain's CDR3 is CASSPRQASGEQYV. The CDR3 DNA is TGTGCCAGCTCACCACGGCAAGCCTCGGGCGAGCAGTACGTC.

The chain carries TRBV3-1 (or the pseudogene TRBV3-2) and TRBJ1-6, with D uncertain. The V and J ends lost 6 bases and 5 bases respectively, with 23 bases between them. The CDR3 runs to 18 residues. Germline V lookup: CDR1 LGHDT, CDR2 YNNKEL (reference sequence). Written as DNA, the CDR3 is TGTGCCAGCAGTGATCTGAGGGTGAGCGCGGTGAATAATTCACCCCTCCACTTT. Amino acid sequence: CASSDLRVSAVNNSPLHF.

In this sample, this clone is medium-sized. V usage is TRBV5-6 and J usage is TRBJ1-2, with a tentative D call TRBD1 (5 bases). Germline-derived CDR1 and CDR2 are SGHDT and YYEEEE. V was pared by 4 bases and J by 8 bases, with 30 bases between. There are 18 residues in the CDR3. The DNA for the CDR3 is TGTGCCAGCAGCCAAGGGATCGGATCGGGGGTGTCGGTAGACGGCTACACCTTC. The encoded protein is CASSQGIGSGVSVDGYTF.

The chain joins TRBV10-1 to TRBJ2-3; 10 bases are a match to TRBD2. The CDR3 is 14 residues long. Germline V gene sequence: CDR1 WNHNN, CDR2 SYGVQD (reference sequence). The trim removed 5 bases at V and 4 bases at J, leaving 3 bases unmatched. The CDR3 protein is CASSSGGAADTQYF. The CDR3 nucleotides are TGCGCCAGCAGTAGCGGGGGGGCCGCAGATACGCAGTATTTT.

The chain carries TRBV5-4 and TRBJ1-1, with D perhaps matching TRBD1 (6 bases). Germline assignment: CDR1 SGHNT and CDR2 YYREEE (reference sequence). The CDR3 is made up of 14 amino acids. Trimming took 2 bases from V and 0 from J, leaving 8 bases between them. The CDR3 sequence: CASSFAGVNTEAFF. DNA for the CDR3: TGTGCCAGCAGCTTTGCAGGGGTGAACACTGAAGCTTTCTTT. The variable domain in full, with the rest retrieved from reference TRBV5-4 and TRBJ1-1, is ETGVTQSPTHLIKTRGQQVTLRCSSQSGHNTVSWYQQALGQGPQFIFQYYREEENGRGNFPPRFSGLQFPNYSSELNVNALELDDSALYLCASSFAGVNTEAFFGQGTRLTVV.

This clone was detected once. The rearrangement uses TRBV11-2 and TRBJ2-7; 7 nucleotides line up with TRBD2. With V trimmed by 2 bases and J by 4 bases, 5 bases remained unmatched. The CDR3 contains 14 residues. The germline gives CDR1 SGHAT, CDR2 FQNNGV. CDR3 nucleotide sequence: TGTGCCAGCAGCTTAAGGGGAGGGTCTTACGAGCAGTACGTC. It yields the protein CASSLRGGSYEQYV.

The V gene is TRBV5-1, the J gene TRBJ2-3; TRBD2 might be the D (6 bases). V was clipped by 0 bases and J by 13 bases, with 12 bases between them. Germline CDR1 SGHRS, CDR2 YFSETQ. This CDR3 comprises 12 residues. Here the CDR3 reads CASSLDQRVKYF. CDR3 DNA sequence: TGCGCCAGCAGCTTGGACCAGCGGGTAAAGTATTTT.

This clone came up a few times. The chain carries TRBV2 and TRBJ1-1; possible D gene TRBD1, 5 bases. This CDR3 comprises 15 residues. V shed 8 bases and J shed 2 bases, with 18 bases lying between them. Germline-derived CDR1 and CDR2 are SNHLY and FYNNEI. The CDR3 protein is CASDPRESLNTEAFF. The CDR3 DNA sequence: TGTGCCAGCGACCCCAGGGAAAGCCTTAACACTGAAGCTTTCTTT.

The genes are TRBV5-5 and TRBJ1-2, with D possibly matching TRBD1 (6 bases). V gave up 0 bases and J gave up 3 bases, with 12 bases separating them. The CDR3 runs 15 residues. The germline CDR1 and CDR2 sequences are SGHKS and YYEKEE (reference sequence). The CDR3 is CASSLVGAADYGYTF. CDR3 coding DNA: TGTGCCAGCAGCTTGGTGGGGGCAGCGGACTATGGCTACACCTTC.

V usage is TRBV7-2 and J usage is TRBJ2-3; D possibly corresponds to TRBD2 (7 bases). Germline-derived CDR1 and CDR2 are SGHTA and FQGNSA. The CDR3 totals 15 residues. Trimming cost V 5 bases and J 8 bases, with 20 bases left between them. CDR3 DNA sequence: TGTGCCAGCAGCCCGAGGGGGGGACGCTTTGGTACGCAGTATTTT. Amino acids: CASSPRGGRFGTQYF.

The chain recombines TRBV5-6 with TRBJ1-2; D is undetermined. V was pared by 4 bases and J by 4 bases, with 8 bases between. This CDR3 has 12 residues. Germline V gene sequence: CDR1 SGHDT, CDR2 YYEEEE. The CDR3 region has the DNA TGTGCCAGCAGCCCCCGGTTCTATGGCTACACCTTC. It is translated as CASSPRFYGYTF. Combining the CDR3 with reference TRBV5-6 and TRBJ1-2 gives the whole variable domain DAGVTQSPTHLIKTRGQQVTLRCSPKSGHDTVSWYQQALGQGPQFIFQYYEEEERQRGNFPDRFSGHQFPNYSSELNVNALLLGDSALYLCASSPRFYGYTFGSGTRLTVV.

Details on this clone: At one end, the junction sequence differs from germline, possibly due to a read error. The sample holds other DNA sequences that translate to the same CDR3. V is TRBV27 and J is TRBJ1-1; a weak D match, TRBD1 (6 bases). The CDR3 covers 14 residues. Germline V gene lookup returns CDR1 MNHEY and CDR2 SMNVEV (reference sequence). CDR3 protein: CASSHRVQNTEAFF. The CDR3 bases are TGTGCCAGCAGTCACAGGGTTCAGAACACTGAAGCCTTCTTT.

This chain connects TRBV30 to TRBJ1-5; TRBD1 matches at 9 bases. CDR3 length: 15 amino acids. V gave up 4 bases and J gave up 6 bases; unmatched junction bases: 10. Germline V gene lookup returns CDR1 GTSNPN and CDR2 SVGIG (reference sequence). As DNA, the CDR3 is TGTGCCTGGACCGGAGACAGGGGGTCTAGTCAGCCCCAGCATTTT. Protein product: CAWTGDRGSSQPQHF.

This sequence joins TRBV7-9 and TRBJ2-1; 8 nucleotides line up with TRBD2. Germline V CDR1 and CDR2: SEHNR, FQNEAQ (reference sequence). The CDR3 consists of 15 residues. V shed 5 bases and J 5 bases; nucleotides not matched to a gene: 8. The CDR3 region is CASSVRLAGNNEQFF. CDR3 coding DNA: TGTGCCAGCAGCGTTAGGCTAGCGGGTAACAATGAGCAGTTCTTC.

This clone has only one observation. The chain has TRBV6-1 and TRBJ2-7; D not certain. CDR1 and CDR2 (germline): MNHNS, SASEGT. This CDR3 spans 13 amino acids. V lost 3 bases and J 2 bases, leaving 8 bases between the germline ends. Written as DNA, the CDR3 is TGTGCCAGCAGTGATGGGCTCGCCTACGAGCAGTACTTC. It encodes CASSDGLAYEQYF.

This rearrangement joins TRBV7-9 to TRBJ2-5; 9 positions agree with TRBD1. CDR1 is SEHNR, CDR2 FQNEAQ, per germline (reference sequence). This CDR3 has 17 amino acids. V was clipped by 5 bases and J by 4 bases; unmatched bases: 14. In DNA, the CDR3 is TGTGCCAGCAGCCAAAGAATCCGGGACAGGGATCGAGAGACCCAGTACTTC. It is translated as CASSQRIRDRDRETQYF.

The CDR3 protein is CASSTSTGAHAPSNQPQHF. The DNA of the CDR3 is TGCGCCAGCAGTACTTCAACAGGGGCCCATGCCCCTAGCAATCAGCCCCAGCATTTT. This chain connects TRBV23-1 to TRBJ1-5, with 7 bases matching TRBD1. TRBV23-1 falls under the ORF class, with uncertain function. V shed 5 bases, J shed 0 bases, and the junction held 16 bases outside the gene matches. This CDR3 region has 19 residues.

This chain uses TRBV28 with TRBJ1-5; maybe TRBD1 (5 bases). The germline V and J ends were trimmed by 5 bases and 6 bases, with 23 bases remaining between them. Per the germline V gene, CDR1 is MDHEN and CDR2 is SYDVKM. The CDR3 spans 17 residues. CDR3 protein: CASSPNMALGGTQPQHF. DNA for the CDR3: TGTGCCAGCAGTCCCAATATGGCGTTGGGGGGAACTCAGCCCCAGCATTTT. The full variable domain, rest sourced from reference TRBV28 and TRBJ1-5, is DVKVTQSSRYLVKRTGEKVFLECVQDMDHENMFWYRQDPGLGLRLIYFSYDVKMKEKGDIPEGYSVSREKKERFSLILESASTNQTSMYLCASSPNMALGGTQPQHFGDGTRLSIL.

The chain links TRBV21-1 to TRBJ2-7; the table's D call, TRBD1, was not checked against the DNA. TRBV21-1 is deemed a pseudogene. This CDR3 contains 19 residues. CDR3 sequence reads: CASSFLGAITGTPSYEQYF. DNA for the CDR3: TGTGCCAGCAGCTTCCTAGGGGCAATTACAGGGACACCCTCCTACGAGCAGTACTTC.

The chain recombines TRBV28 with TRBJ1-3, with 9 bases lining up with TRBD1. Germline CDR1 MDHEN, CDR2 SYDVKM. The CDR3 covers 15 residues. V shed 3 bases, J shed 4 bases, and the junction held 4 bases outside the gene matches. DNA of the CDR3: TGTGCCAGCAGTTTTCAGACAGGGGGAGGAAACACCATATATTTT. It codes for CASSFQTGGGNTIYF.

The rearrangement uses TRBV7-2 and TRBJ2-1; 8 bases are a match to TRBD1. Trimming took 5 bases from V and 5 from J; bases not matched to a gene: 8. The CDR3 spans 15 residues. Germline V lookup: CDR1 SGHTA, CDR2 FQGNSA. CDR3 DNA: TGTGCCAGCAGCCCACAGGGGGGCCCCAACAATGAGCAGTTCTTC. Translated, it gives CASSPQGGPNNEQFF.

The chain employs TRBV5-1 and TRBJ2-2; maybe TRBD1 (6 bases). CDR1 and CDR2 (germline): SGHRS, YFSETQ. The V end was cut by 4 bases, the J end by 6 bases, with 10 bases between. This CDR3 comprises 13 residues. The CDR3 DNA sequence: TGCGCCAGCAGCAACAGGGAAGCCGGGGAGCTGTTTTTT. This translates into CASSNREAGELFF.

CDR3 in DNA: TGTGCCAGTAGCCTCAACCCCGGGGATGGCTACACCTTC. Protein: CASSLNPGDGYTF. The rearrangement joins TRBV19 to TRBJ1-2; D gene ambiguous. Germline V gene sequence: CDR1 LNHDA, CDR2 SQIVND (reference sequence). The CDR3 contains 13 residues. Trimming removed 6 bases from V and 6 bases from J, with 14 bases in between.

The V gene is TRBV10-1, the J gene TRBJ2-1, with 12 bases fitting TRBD2. The CDR3 extends over 15 amino acids. Germline V lookup: CDR1 WNHNN, CDR2 SYGVQD (reference sequence). Losses at the gene ends were 4 bases for V and 3 bases for J; bases not matched to a gene: 1. Here the CDR3 DNA reads TGCGCCAGCAGTGGACTAGCGGGGGACTACAATGAGCAGTTCTTC. Encoded protein: CASSGLAGDYNEQFF.

The table lists this clone with a few counts. The chain couples TRBV7-9 to TRBJ1-6, with D perhaps matching TRBD1 (5 bases). Per germline, CDR1 SEHNR and CDR2 FQNEAQ (reference sequence). The CDR3 sequence is 15 residues long. Deletions cut 5 bases from V and 1 base from J, with 9 bases between. CDR3 residues: CASSPGISYNSPLHF. CDR3 in DNA: TGTGCCAGCAGCCCAGGGATATCCTATAATTCACCCCTCCACTTT.

This clone has a single count. The V gene is TRBV3-1 (or the pseudogene TRBV3-2), the J gene TRBJ2-5; TRBD2 matches at 7 bases. J gave up 3 bases and V 4 bases, and 5 bases lay outside the gene matches. Germline CDR1 reads LGHDT; CDR2 reads YNNKEL (reference sequence). CDR3 size: 14 residues. The CDR3 DNA is TGTGCCAGCAGCCTTTGGACTAGTGAAGAGACCCAGTACTTC. Its protein product is CASSLWTSEETQYF.